This TCR beta chain derives from a study of cytomegalovirus exposure and HLA in healthy donors. Findings and caveats of the study: Some TCR beta chains (about 180 of them) were listed as cytomegalovirus-associated.

The CDR3 extends over 15 amino acids. Germline CDR1 reads MNHEY; CDR2 reads SMNVEV (reference sequence). Trimming left V 5 bases short and J 0 bases short, with 8 bases between. Assay: immunoSEQ multiplex PCR; the TCRdb copy retains only in-frame clones and omits some. The sample lists 260,000 or so clones; 85% to 90% were seen once. For this clone: Antigen specificity is unknown.

The sequence came from a woman aged 18-35 years in good health and CMV-seronegative. Sequenced material: PBMCs. This rearrangement joins TRBV27 to TRBJ2-6, with no clear D. The DNA of the CDR3 is TGTGCCAGCAGTACCGGTGTCTCTGGGGCCAACGTCCTGACTTTC. Translated, it gives CASSTGVSGANVLTF.